Below are 27 T cell receptor beta chains sequenced from a single sample in a study of blood T cell repertoires in COVID-19. Profiling relied on immunoSEQ multiplex PCR, and the TCRdb table lists in-frame clones only, not all of them. Among 250,000 to 350,000 clones listed, around 87% were seen once. Specimen: peripheral blood. The receptors here all came from a man aged 18 to 29 with active or convalescent COVID-19.

The J gene is TRBJ2-1, the V gene TRBV19, with 12 bases matching TRBD2. Trimming at V came to 5 bases and at J to 9 bases, leaving 8 bases not matched to a gene. The CDR3 sequence is 15 residues long. The germline V gene encodes CDR1 LNHDA and CDR2 SQIVND (reference sequence). Here the CDR3 reads CASSSLAGGPGEQFF. CDR3 DNA sequence: TGTGCCAGTAGTTCTCTAGCGGGAGGGCCTGGTGAGCAGTTCTTC.

The genes are TRBV24-1 and TRBJ2-2, with D perhaps TRBD1 (6 bases). V was shortened by 9 bases and J by 1 base, with 8 bases between the two germline ends. The V gene's germline CDR1 is KGHDR and CDR2 SFDVKD. This CDR3 is 13 amino acids long. The CDR3 bases are TGTGCCACCCTGGACAGGAACACCGGGGAGCTGTTTTTT. It yields the protein CATLDRNTGELFF.

This rearrangement joins TRBV12-3 or TRBV12-4 to TRBJ2-3; D ambiguous. Trimming pared 3 bases from V and 6 bases from J, leaving 4 bases between. The CDR3 is 11 amino acids. The CDR3 nucleotides read TGTGCCAGCAGTTTCAGGGATACGCAGTATTTT. Amino acid sequence: CASSFRDTQYF.

The genes are TRBV24-1 and TRBJ2-2; no clear D gene. Trimming pared 3 bases from V and 0 bases from J, leaving 7 bases between. The CDR3 is made up of 15 amino acids. Germline assignment: CDR1 KGHDR and CDR2 SFDVKD. The CDR3 is CATSDSVTNTGELFF. The CDR3 bases are TGTGCCACCAGTGATAGCGTCACGAACACCGGGGAGCTGTTTTTT.

V and J are TRBV5-1 and TRBJ1-4, with D unclear. V lost 4 bases, J lost 3 bases, and 16 bases lay in between. The CDR3 is 16 amino acids. Germline CDR1 reads SGHRS; CDR2 reads YFSETQ. CDR3 in amino acids: CASSPSSAASNEKLFF. CDR3 coding DNA: TGCGCCAGCAGCCCCTCGTCCGCGGCCTCTAATGAAAAACTGTTTTTT.

Concerning this clone itself: This CDR3 is also generated by other DNA sequences in the sample. The chain combines TRBV18 with TRBJ1-1; D possibly corresponds to TRBD1 (6 bases). Looked up from germline, CDR1 is KGHSH and CDR2 is LQKENI. Between the trimmed V and J ends, which lost 3 bases and 0 bases, there was a span of 8 bases. This CDR3 comprises 14 residues. The CDR3 DNA reads as TGTGCCAGCTCACCGGGACAATTGAACACTGAAGCTTTCTTT. Protein sequence: CASSPGQLNTEAFF.

The chain joins TRBV15 to TRBJ1-1; no definite D call. Looked up from germline, CDR1 is LNHNV and CDR2 is YYDKDF (reference sequence). The CDR3 sequence is 14 residues long. V was clipped by 1 base and J by 3 bases, with 9 bases between them. The CDR3 sequence is CATSRGGPYTEAFF. Here the CDR3 DNA reads TGTGCCACCAGCAGAGGTGGCCCGTACACTGAAGCTTTCTTT.

The CDR3 here is CASRPGWGGMNEKLFF. The CDR3 region has the DNA TGTGCCAGCAGACCCGGTTGGGGAGGCATGAATGAAAAACTGTTTTTT. This chain uses TRBV2 with TRBJ1-4; D is uncertain. Germline CDR1 reads SNHLY; CDR2 reads FYNNEI. V lost 6 bases and J 5 bases, leaving 19 bases between the germline ends. The CDR3 has 16 residues. Full variable domain (outside the CDR3, taken from reference TRBV2 and TRBJ1-4): EPEVTQTPSHQVTQMGQEVILRCVPISNHLYFYWYRQILGQKVEFLVSFYNNEISEKSEIFDDQFSVERPDGSNFTLKIRSTKLEDSAMYFCASRPGWGGMNEKLFFGSGTQLSVL.

This clone was seen a few times. CDR3 DNA sequence: TGTGCCAGCAGCTCCTCATCAGGGGGTGGTGACGAGACCCAGTACTTC. The encoded protein is CASSSSSGGGDETQYF. This chain connects TRBV6-2 or TRBV6-3 to TRBJ2-5; 7 bases align to TRBD1. The CDR3 runs 16 residues. V lost 6 bases to trimming and J lost 5 bases; unmatched junction nucleotides: 15. Germline assignment: CDR1 MNHEY and CDR2 SVGEGT.

The V call is TRBV11-2, the J call TRBJ2-5, with TRBD2 as a possible D gene (5 bases). The CDR3 runs to 16 residues. Per germline, CDR1 SGHAT and CDR2 FQNNGV. Between the trimmed V and J ends, which lost 2 bases and 9 bases, there was a span of 22 bases. CDR3 region: CASSLSSSPTPKAQYF. CDR3 in DNA: TGTGCCAGCAGCTTATCTAGCAGCCCGACACCTAAGGCCCAGTACTTC.

Points on this clone: An end of the junction differs from the germline gene, which may be a read error. J is TRBJ1-2 and V is TRBV28, with D tentatively TRBD1 (5 bases). The CDR3 is made up of 14 amino acids. Germline CDR1 and CDR2: MDHEN and SYDVKM. The CDR3 is CASSFLDMAYGHTF. As DNA, the CDR3 is TGTGCCAGCAGTTTTTTGGACATGGCCTATGGCCACACCTTC.

V gene TRBV2 combines with J gene TRBJ2-7, with 12 nucleotides matching TRBD1. Trimming cost V 7 bases and J 1 base; bases outside gene matches: 5. The CDR3 is made up of 15 amino acids. Germline V gene data show CDR1 as SNHLY and CDR2 as FYNNEI. The CDR3 bases are TGTGCCAGCACCCTGGGACAGGGGGCGTCCTACGAGCAGTACTTC. Translation gives CASTLGQGASYEQYF.

There are a few counts of this clone. V gene TRBV27 combines with J gene TRBJ2-7; TRBD2 matches 8 bases. CDR1 MNHEY and CDR2 SMNVEV come from the germline V gene (reference sequence). V trimming: 0 bases; J trimming: 3 bases; junction bases outside the gene matches: 4. The CDR3 sequence is 15 residues long. CDR3 loop: CASSLSPSGRYEQYF. CDR3 DNA sequence: TGTGCCAGCAGTTTATCCCCTAGCGGGCGCTACGAGCAGTACTTC.

This clone occurred a few times. Other DNA sequences in this sample translate to the same CDR3. The chain recombines TRBV5-1 with TRBJ2-5, with 8 nucleotides matching TRBD2. V was clipped by 2 bases and J by 1 base; unmatched bases: 1. The CDR3 sequence is 14 residues long. Germline V lookup: CDR1 SGHRS, CDR2 YFSETQ. DNA for the CDR3: TGCGCCAGCAGCTTAGGACTAGCCCAAGAGACCCAGTACTTC. As protein: CASSLGLAQETQYF.

This clone was counted once. The chain has TRBV4-3 and TRBJ2-7; weak D call: TRBD2 (6 bases). V was clipped by 6 bases and J by 1 base, with 13 bases between them. CDR1 and CDR2 from the germline V gene are LGHNA and YSLEER. The CDR3 loop spans 14 amino acids. In nucleotides, the CDR3 is TGCGCCAGCAGTCCCGGGACTTTGTCCTACGAGCAGTACTTC. This encodes CASSPGTLSYEQYF.

The J gene is TRBJ1-4, the V gene TRBV3-1 (or the pseudogene TRBV3-2), with 8 bases lining up with TRBD1. Germline loops: CDR1 LGHDT, CDR2 YNNKEL (reference sequence). The CDR3 is made up of 15 amino acids. V shed 3 bases and J 4 bases; nucleotides not matched to a gene: 4. CDR3 protein: CASSQAGTGNEKLFF. In DNA form, the CDR3 reads TGTGCCAGCAGCCAGGCCGGGACAGGTAATGAAAAACTGTTTTTT.

The chain employs TRBV6-5 and TRBJ1-2, with D possibly TRBD1 on 6 matching bases. Germline CDR1 MNHEY, CDR2 SVGAGI. V was trimmed by 0 bases and J by 6 bases, leaving 14 bases between them. The CDR3 loop spans 15 amino acids. CDR3: CASSYSVRGVNGYTF. The CDR3 DNA sequence: TGTGCCAGCAGTTACTCCGTCAGGGGAGTTAATGGCTACACCTTC.

The V gene is TRBV5-4, the J gene TRBJ2-7, with D possibly matching TRBD1 (7 bases). The CDR3 has 17 amino acids. Per the germline V gene, CDR1 is SGHNT and CDR2 is YYREEE (reference sequence). The germline V and J ends were trimmed by 0 bases and 2 bases, with 18 bases remaining between them. CDR3 sequence (DNA): TGTGCCAGCAGCTTGGATAGCGGCAGGGGGAACCCCTACGAGCAGTACTTC. It is translated as CASSLDSGRGNPYEQYF.

The chain employs TRBV7-2 and TRBJ2-7, with D tentatively TRBD1 (6 bases). The CDR3 runs 14 residues. Germline V lookup: CDR1 SGHTA, CDR2 FQGNSA. Trimming pared 3 bases from V and 6 bases from J, leaving 15 bases between. CDR3 bases: TGTGCCAGCAGCTTTTTTTTGACAGGCGCCGAGCAGTACTTC. This encodes CASSFFLTGAEQYF.

This clone has more than one count but fewer than ten. The genes are TRBV28 and TRBJ1-4; D ambiguous. Trimming stripped 7 bases from V and 4 bases from J, with 16 bases between. CDR1 MDHEN and CDR2 SYDVKM come from the germline V gene. The CDR3 is 15 amino acids. The CDR3 spells CASTLVGGSNEKLFF. Here the CDR3 DNA reads TGTGCCAGCACCCTCGTAGGAGGGAGTAATGAAAAACTGTTTTTT.

The V gene is TRBV16, the J gene TRBJ2-2, with D possibly TRBD1 on 5 matching bases. Germline assignment: CDR1 KGHSY and CDR2 FQNENV. The CDR3 consists of 16 residues. V gave up 2 bases and J gave up 7 bases, with 17 bases separating them. CDR3: CASSQLSAGFGGELFF. The CDR3 DNA reads TGTGCCAGCAGCCAACTTTCGGCAGGGTTTGGCGGGGAGCTGTTTTTT.

About this clone itself: Different DNA sequences within this sample yield the same CDR3. The chain carries TRBV5-1 and TRBJ1-1, with D perhaps matching TRBD1 (6 bases). Germline lookup yields CDR1 SGHRS and CDR2 YFSETQ. Trimming took off 0 bases at V and 0 bases at J, with 6 bases between the two ends. This CDR3 is 14 amino acids long. CDR3 sequence: CASSLDRVNTEAFF. The DNA of the CDR3 is TGCGCCAGCAGCTTGGACAGGGTGAACACTGAAGCTTTCTTT.

The chain is built from TRBV4-2 and TRBJ2-1; 12 positions agree with TRBD2. The CDR3 runs to 17 residues. Germline-derived CDR1 and CDR2 are LGHNA and YNFKEQ. J lost 6 bases, V lost 4 bases, and 10 bases had no gene match. DNA for the CDR3: TGTGCCAGCAGCCCCTTGACTAGCGGGAGTTCTATCAATGAGCAGTTCTTC. Translation: CASSPLTSGSSINEQFF.

The V and J genes are TRBV28 and TRBJ2-7, with TRBD2 matching over 7 bases. The CDR3 loop spans 13 amino acids. With 2 bases clipped from V and 10 bases from J, the junction kept 8 bases outside the gene matches. The germline V gene encodes CDR1 MDHEN and CDR2 SYDVKM. CDR3 nucleotide sequence: TGTGCCAGCAGTTTAACCGCGGGAGATCAACAGTACTTC. This gives the protein CASSLTAGDQQYF.

The V and J genes are TRBV7-6 and TRBJ1-5; tentative D call: TRBD1 (5 bases). The CDR3 totals 13 residues. Trimming removed 8 bases at V and 3 bases at J, with 11 bases between. Germline V gene sequence: CDR1 SGHVS, CDR2 FNYEAQ. The CDR3 reads CASSEGNNQPQHF. Written as DNA, the CDR3 is TGTGCCAGCTCGGAGGGGAACAATCAGCCCCAGCATTTT.

There are a few counts of this clone. V is TRBV7-9 and J is TRBJ1-2, with no clear D. This CDR3 has 12 residues. Trimming removed 4 bases at V and 7 bases at J, with 10 bases between. Germline assignment: CDR1 SEHNR and CDR2 FQNEAQ (reference sequence). The CDR3: CASSSDIGGYTF. In nucleotides, the CDR3 is TGTGCCAGCAGCTCAGATATTGGTGGCTACACCTTC.

V and J are TRBV5-1 and TRBJ1-1; D is possibly TRBD1 (6 bases). Germline loops: CDR1 SGHRS, CDR2 YFSETQ. This CDR3 contains 15 residues. V was clipped by 0 bases and J by 4 bases, with 13 bases between them. The CDR3 spells CASSLAQGWGTEAFF. CDR3 nucleotides: TGCGCCAGCAGCTTGGCTCAGGGGTGGGGCACTGAAGCTTTCTTT.